Shown below are 10 T cell receptor beta chains from a single sample sequenced in a study of graft-versus-host responses after intestinal transplantation. The table came from immunoSEQ multiplex PCR; TCRdb's copy has only in-frame clones and leaves some out. The sample includes tens of thousands of clones, roughly 87% of them seen just once. Lamina propria and intraepithelial lymphocytes were released by processing graft tissue. Sequencing was performed on ileum tissue, taken 200 to 210 days after intestinal transplant. The receptors here all came from a human patient who received an intestinal transplant, so some T cells may come from the graft donor.

Here the CDR3 DNA reads TGCGCCAGCAGCTTGGTCGGGGGGCTGGACGGTGAGCAGTTCTTC. This gives the protein CASSLVGGLDGEQFF. The chain carries TRBV5-1 and TRBJ2-1, with TRBD2 as a possible D gene (7 bases). The CDR3 is 15 residues long. The V and J ends lost 0 bases and 9 bases respectively, with 16 bases between them. In germline, CDR1 is SGHRS, CDR2 YFSETQ. The entire variable domain, with the rest obtained from reference TRBV5-1 and TRBJ2-1, is as follows: KAGVTQTPRYLIKTRGQQVTLSCSPISGHRSVSWYQQTPGQGLQFLFEYFSETQRNKGNFPGRFSGRQFSNSRSEMNVSTLELGDSALYLCASSLVGGLDGEQFFGPGTRLTVL.

This chain uses TRBV5-5 with TRBJ2-7; possibly TRBD1 for D (6 bases). V lost 0 bases and J 0 bases, leaving 13 bases between the germline ends. Germline CDR1 reads SGHKS; CDR2 reads YYEKEE (reference sequence). This CDR3 is 16 amino acids long. The CDR3 reads CASSLGWTAHSYEQYF. The CDR3 nucleotides are TGTGCCAGCAGCTTGGGATGGACAGCCCACTCCTACGAGCAGTACTTC.

The J gene is TRBJ2-7, the V gene TRBV5-1; D is undetermined. The CDR3 has 11 residues. Germline loops: CDR1 SGHRS, CDR2 YFSETQ. V gave up 7 bases and J gave up 0 bases, with 5 bases separating them. CDR3 coding DNA: TGCGCCAGCGCCGACTCCTACGAGCAGTACTTC. This codes for CASADSYEQYF.

The rearrangement joins TRBV9 to TRBJ1-2; no definite D call. Trimming took off 4 bases at V and 2 bases at J, with 6 bases between the two ends. Germline V gene data show CDR1 as SGDLS and CDR2 as YYNGEE. The CDR3 length is 12 residues. CDR3 sequence (DNA): TGTGCCAGCAGCCCGGACAACTATGGCTACACCTTC. This gives the protein CASSPDNYGYTF.

This chain joins TRBV2 and TRBJ1-5; tentative D call: TRBD1 (6 bases). The ends were cut back, 5 bases at V and 6 bases at J, with 14 bases in the middle. The CDR3 extends over 14 amino acids. Germline-derived CDR1 and CDR2 are SNHLY and FYNNEI. CDR3 sequence (DNA): TGTGCCAGCAGTCCCGGGGGCCGGGGTCAGCCCCAGCATTTT. Translated, it gives CASSPGGRGQPQHF. The complete variable domain, with remaining parts taken from reference TRBV2 and TRBJ1-5, reads EPEVTQTPSHQVTQMGQEVILRCVPISNHLYFYWYRQILGQKVEFLVSFYNNEISEKSEIFDDQFSVERPDGSNFTLKIRSTKLEDSAMYFCASSPGGRGQPQHFGDGTRLSIL.

This chain uses TRBV9 with TRBJ2-7, with 8 bases identical to TRBD1. Germline V lookup: CDR1 SGDLS, CDR2 YYNGEE. J lost 3 bases, V lost 3 bases, and 17 bases had no gene match. The CDR3 contains 18 residues. The CDR3 nucleotides are TGTGCCAGCAGCGCCGGCAGAAAGACAGGGGCCCCCATCTACGAGCAGTACTTC. Residues: CASSAGRKTGAPIYEQYF.

The rearrangement uses TRBV19 and TRBJ2-7; D is perhaps TRBD1 (6 bases). This CDR3 has 14 amino acids. Between the trimmed V and J ends, which lost 3 bases and 3 bases, there was a span of 12 bases. From germline, CDR1 is LNHDA and CDR2 SQIVND (reference sequence). The CDR3 DNA is TGTGCCAGTAGTATCCGCAGGGGAAACTACGAGCAGTACTTC. It translates to CASSIRRGNYEQYF.

The CDR3 protein is CASSPQRGSYEQYF. The CDR3 coding sequence is TGTGCCAGCAGCCCACAGAGAGGGAGTTACGAGCAGTACTTC. The chain couples TRBV7-9 to TRBJ2-7; possible D gene TRBD2, 5 bases. The V end lost 5 bases, the J end lost 4 bases, and 15 bases lay between the germline ends. CDR1 SEHNR and CDR2 FQNEAQ come from the germline V gene (reference sequence). This CDR3 is built from 14 residues.

The chain uses TRBV27 and TRBJ2-5; 7 bases map to TRBD1. This CDR3 has 14 residues. Germline values: CDR1 MNHEY, CDR2 SMNVEV (reference sequence). J lost 3 bases, V lost 4 bases, and 5 bases had no gene match. The CDR3 sequence: CASSSYRGKETQYF. In DNA, the CDR3 is TGTGCCAGCAGTTCGTACAGGGGTAAAGAGACCCAGTACTTC.

Points on this clone: The identical CDR3 is also encoded by other nucleotide sequences in the sample. V and J are TRBV11-1 and TRBJ1-1; TRBD1 might be the D (6 bases). Per germline, CDR1 SGHAT and CDR2 FQDESV (reference sequence). The CDR3 is 14 residues long. Trimming removed 3 bases from V and 4 bases from J, with 12 bases in between. The DNA of the CDR3 is TGTGCCAGCAGCTTGGGGAGAGGGGGCACTGAAGCTTTCTTT. This translates into CASSLGRGGTEAFF.